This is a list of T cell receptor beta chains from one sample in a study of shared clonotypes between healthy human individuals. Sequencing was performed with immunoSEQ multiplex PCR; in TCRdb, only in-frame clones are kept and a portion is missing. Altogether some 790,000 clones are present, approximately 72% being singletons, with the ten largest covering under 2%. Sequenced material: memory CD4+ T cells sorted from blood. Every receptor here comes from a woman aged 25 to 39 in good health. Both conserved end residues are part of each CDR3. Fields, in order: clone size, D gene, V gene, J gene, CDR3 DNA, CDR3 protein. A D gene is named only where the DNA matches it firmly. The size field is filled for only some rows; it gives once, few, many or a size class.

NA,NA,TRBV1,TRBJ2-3,TGCACCAGCAGCCAAGACTTGGCGCCCAGGTCGGATACGCAGTATTTT,CTSSQDLAPRSDTQYF
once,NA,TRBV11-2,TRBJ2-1,TGTGCCAGCAGCTTAGTTGGGGCCCACAATGAGCAGTTCTTC,CASSLVGAHNEQFF
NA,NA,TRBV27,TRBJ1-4,TGTGCCAGCACCGCTTTTGGAACTAATGAAAAACTGTTTTTT,CASTAFGTNEKLFF
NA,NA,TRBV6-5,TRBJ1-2,TGTGCCAGCAGTCCTACACAGGGTTCGTTCTTTGGCTACACCTTC,CASSPTQGSFFGYTF
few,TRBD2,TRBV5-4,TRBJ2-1,TGTGCCAGCAGCTTGGCTGGTAGCGGGCCCCACAATGAGCAGTTCTTC,CASSLAGSGPHNEQFF
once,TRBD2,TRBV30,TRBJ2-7,TGTGCCTGGAGGGTTACGGGAGGGCCGGGGGAGCAGTACTTC,CAWRVTGGPGEQYF
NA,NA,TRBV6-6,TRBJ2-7,TGTGCCAGCATGGGAACAGGGGAGCAGTACTTC,CASMGTGEQYF
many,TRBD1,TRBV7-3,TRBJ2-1,TGTGCCAGCAGCCCAGGGGGCGCCTACAATGAGCAGTTCTTC,CASSPGGAYNEQFF
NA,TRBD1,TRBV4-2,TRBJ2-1,TGTGCCAGCAGCCGAAGGACAGGGGACGGACTAGATGACTACAATGAGCAGTTCTTC,CASSRRTGDGLDDYNEQFF
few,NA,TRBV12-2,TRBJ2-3,TGTGCAAGTCGCCCCGGCAGGGAGCGGGGCACAGATACGCAGTATTTT,CASRPGRERGTDTQYF
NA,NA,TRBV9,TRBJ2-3,TGTGCCAGCACAACAGAGAACAGATTTTCTTCAGATACGCAGTATTTT,CASTTENRFSSDTQYF
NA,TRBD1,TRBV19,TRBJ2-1,TGTGCCAGTTCCGGGACAGGGAGCTACAATGAGCAGTTCTTC,CASSGTGSYNEQFF
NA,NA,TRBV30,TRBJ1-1,TGTGCCTGGATGGGACGGCTGAACACTGAAGCTTTCTTT,CAWMGRLNTEAFF
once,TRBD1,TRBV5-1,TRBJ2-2,TGCGCCAGCAGCTCAAGACAGGGGAAGGTCGGGGAGCTGTTTTTT,CASSSRQGKVGELFF
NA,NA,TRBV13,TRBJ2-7,TGTGCCAGCAGCTCGGACAACTCCTACGAGCAGTACTTC,CASSSDNSYEQYF